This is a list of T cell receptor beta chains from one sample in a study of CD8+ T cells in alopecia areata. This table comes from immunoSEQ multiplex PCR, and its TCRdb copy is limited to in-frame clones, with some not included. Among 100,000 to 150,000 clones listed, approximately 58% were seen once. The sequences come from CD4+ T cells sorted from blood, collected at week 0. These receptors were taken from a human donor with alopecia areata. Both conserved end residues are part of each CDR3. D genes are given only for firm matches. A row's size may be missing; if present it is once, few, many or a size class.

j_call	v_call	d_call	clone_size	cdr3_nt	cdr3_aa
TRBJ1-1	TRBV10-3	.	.	TGTGCCATCAGTGGTGCAGGCGATACAGTGAACACTGAAGCTTTCTTT	CAISGAGDTVNTEAFF
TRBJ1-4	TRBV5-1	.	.	TGCGCCAGCAGCCCGGAGTTAAATGAAAAACTGTTTTTT	CASSPELNEKLFF
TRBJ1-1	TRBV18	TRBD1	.	TGTGCCAGCTCACCGACAGATCGGACAGGGTCAGTGAACACTGAAGCTTTCTTT	CASSPTDRTGSVNTEAFF
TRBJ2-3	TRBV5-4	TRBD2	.	TGTGCCAGCAGCTTGCCCCGGACTAGCGGGGACACAGATACGCAGTATTTT	CASSLPRTSGDTDTQYF
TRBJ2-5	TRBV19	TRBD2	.	TGTGCCAGTAGTATCGGGGGGGCAATTCAAGAGACCCAGTACTTC	CASSIGGAIQETQYF
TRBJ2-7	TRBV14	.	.	TGTGCCAGCAGCCACGGGACACACTACTCCTACGAGCAGTACTTC	CASSHGTHYSYEQYF
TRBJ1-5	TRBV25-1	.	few	TGTGCCAGCTCCCTCTGGGACAGCAATCAGCCCCAGCATTTT	CASSLWDSNQPQHF
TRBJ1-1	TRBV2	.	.	TGTGCCAGCAACAGGGAAGTGGGGGCTGAAGCTTTCTTT	CASNREVGAEAFF
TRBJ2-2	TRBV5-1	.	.	TGCGCCAGCAGCTTGCAGGGTGGCACCGGGGAGCTGTTTTTT	CASSLQGGTGELFF
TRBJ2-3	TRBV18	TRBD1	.	TGTGCCAGCTCACCACCGGGACAGGGGGCGACAGATACGCAGTATTTT	CASSPPGQGATDTQYF
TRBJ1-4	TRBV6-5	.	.	TGTGCCAGCAGACTTGACGGCCGTAATGAAAAACTGTTTTTT	CASRLDGRNEKLFF
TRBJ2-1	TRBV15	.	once	TGTGCCACCAGCAGAGAACAGCTGAGCTCCTACAATGAGCAGTTCTTC	CATSREQLSSYNEQFF
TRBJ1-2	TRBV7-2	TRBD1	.	TGTGCCAGCAGAGCACAGGGGGCCCATGGCTACACCTTC	CASRAQGAHGYTF
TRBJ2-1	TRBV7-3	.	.	TGTGCCAGCAGCCTGGATGCCGGAGGACTCTCCTACAATGAGCAGTTCTTC	CASSLDAGGLSYNEQFF
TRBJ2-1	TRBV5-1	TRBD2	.	TGCGCCAGCAGCTTGGACCTAGCGGGAGGAAATGAGCAGTTCTTC	CASSLDLAGGNEQFF
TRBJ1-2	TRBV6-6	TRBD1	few	TGTGCCAGCAGTTACTCCCCGGACAGGGGGAGTGGCTACACCTTC	CASSYSPDRGSGYTF
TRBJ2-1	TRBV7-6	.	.	TGTGCCAGCAGCTTAGTACTAAACTTTGAGCAGTTCTTC	CASSLVLNFEQFF
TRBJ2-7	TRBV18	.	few	TGTGCCAGCTCACCCTCTGGGACGTCGCGCGAGCAGTACTTC	CASSPSGTSREQYF
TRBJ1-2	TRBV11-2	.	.	TGTGCCAGCAGCTTAATGACAGACTCCTATGGCTACACCTTC	CASSLMTDSYGYTF
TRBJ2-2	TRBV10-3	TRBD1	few	TGTGCCATCAGGACCGGGACAGGGAACACCGGGGAGCTGTTTTTT	CAIRTGTGNTGELFF
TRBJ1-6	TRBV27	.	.	TGTGCCAGCAGCGCATACGAATCACCCCTCCACTTT	CASSAYESPLHF
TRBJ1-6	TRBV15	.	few	TGTGCCACCAGCAGAGGGGCAGGGTGGGGTTCACCCCTCCACTTT	CATSRGAGWGSPLHF
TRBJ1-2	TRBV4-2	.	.	TGTGCCAGCAGCCAGAGGACAGCTCCTAACTATGGCTACACCTTC	CASSQRTAPNYGYTF
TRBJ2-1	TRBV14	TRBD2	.	TGTGCCAGCAGCCGCCGGACTAGCGGGAGCTCCTACAATGAGCAGTTCTTC	CASSRRTSGSSYNEQFF
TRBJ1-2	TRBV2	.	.	TGTGCCAGCGAGGTTGCGGGCCTGAACTATGGCTACACCTTC	CASEVAGLNYGYTF
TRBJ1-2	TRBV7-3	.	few	TGTGCCAGCAGCCCGGGACGGGGGGGAGATGGCTACACCTTC	CASSPGRGGDGYTF
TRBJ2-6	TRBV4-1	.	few	TGCGCCAGCAGCCCCGGCCGATACGAGACAACGGAGGGGACCTCTGGGGCCAACGTCCTGACTTTC	CASSPGRYETTEGTSGANVLTF
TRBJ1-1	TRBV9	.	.	TGTGCCAGCAGCGTAGACAGCGGGTACACTGAAGCTTTCTTT	CASSVDSGYTEAFF
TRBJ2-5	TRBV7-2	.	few	TGTGCCAGCAGCCCCCGGGAGGAGACCCAGTACTTC	CASSPREETQYF
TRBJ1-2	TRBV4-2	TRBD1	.	TGTGCCAGCAGCCAAGAGACAGGGGGCAGCTATGGCTACACCTTC	CASSQETGGSYGYTF
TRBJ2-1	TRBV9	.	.	TGTGCCAGCAGCGTAGCTGGAGGGGCCCGGAGAGATGAGCAGTTCTTC	CASSVAGGARRDEQFF
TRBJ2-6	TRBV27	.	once	TGTGCCAGCAGTTCCTCCTCTGGGGCCAACGTCCTGACTTTC	CASSSSSGANVLTF
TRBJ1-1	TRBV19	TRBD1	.	TGTGCCAGTACCAAGAGGGGGCGGGACACTGAAGCTTTCTTT	CASTKRGRDTEAFF
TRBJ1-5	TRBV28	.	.	TGTGCCAGCACCCGGGGGAGGTTTAATAGCAATCAGCCCCAGCATTTT	CASTRGRFNSNQPQHF
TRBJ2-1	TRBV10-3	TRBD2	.	TGTGCCACCGGACTAGCGGGGGGAGTGGGTGAGCAGTTCTTC	CATGLAGGVGEQFF
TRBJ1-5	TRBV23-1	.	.	TGCGCCAGCACACCAATCGGGGGGGCTAAGCCCCAGCATTTT	CASTPIGGAKPQHF
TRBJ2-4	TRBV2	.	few	TGTGCCAGCGGGACCGACAATAACATTCAGTACTTC	CASGTDNNIQYF